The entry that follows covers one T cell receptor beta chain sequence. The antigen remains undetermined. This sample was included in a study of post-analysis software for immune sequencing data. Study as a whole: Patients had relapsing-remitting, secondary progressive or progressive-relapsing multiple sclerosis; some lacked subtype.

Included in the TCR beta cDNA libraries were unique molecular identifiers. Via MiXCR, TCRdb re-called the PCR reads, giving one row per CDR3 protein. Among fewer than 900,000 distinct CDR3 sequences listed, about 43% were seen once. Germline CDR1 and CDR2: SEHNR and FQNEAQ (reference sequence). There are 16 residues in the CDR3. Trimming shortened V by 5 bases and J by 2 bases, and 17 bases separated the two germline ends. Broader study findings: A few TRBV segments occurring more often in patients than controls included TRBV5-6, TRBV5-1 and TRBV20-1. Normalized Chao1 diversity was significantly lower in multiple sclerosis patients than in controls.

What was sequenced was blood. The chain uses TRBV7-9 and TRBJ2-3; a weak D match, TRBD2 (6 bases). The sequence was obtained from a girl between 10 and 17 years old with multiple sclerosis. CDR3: CASSLRSSGYTDTQYF. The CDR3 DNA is TGTGCCAGCAGCCTAAGGAGTAGCGGATACACAGATACGCAGTATTTT.